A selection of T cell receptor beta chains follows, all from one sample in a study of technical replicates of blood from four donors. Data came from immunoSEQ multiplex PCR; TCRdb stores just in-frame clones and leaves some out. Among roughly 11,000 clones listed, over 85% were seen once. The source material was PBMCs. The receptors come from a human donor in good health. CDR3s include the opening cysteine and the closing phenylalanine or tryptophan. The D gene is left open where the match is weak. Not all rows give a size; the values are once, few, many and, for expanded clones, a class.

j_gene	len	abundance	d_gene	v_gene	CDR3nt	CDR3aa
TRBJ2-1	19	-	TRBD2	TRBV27	TGTGCCAGCAGCTTCCGAGGGGGACACGGACTAGCGGGATCAAATGAGCAGTTCTTC	CASSFRGGHGLAGSNEQFF
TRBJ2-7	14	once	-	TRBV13	TGTGCCAGCAGCTCCCCTTTACTATCCTACGAGCAGTACTTC	CASSSPLLSYEQYF
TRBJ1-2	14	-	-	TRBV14	TGTGCCAGCAGCCCCTGGACAGACCCTCATGGCTACACCTTC	CASSPWTDPHGYTF
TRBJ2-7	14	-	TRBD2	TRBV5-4	TGTGCCAGCAGCTTGGGACTAGCGGATTACGAGCAGTACTTC	CASSLGLADYEQYF
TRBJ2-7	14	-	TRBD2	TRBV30	TGTGCCTGGACACTAGCGGGGGTTACCTACGAGCAGTACTTC	CAWTLAGVTYEQYF
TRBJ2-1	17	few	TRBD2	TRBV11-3	TGTGCCAGCAGCCTTACTAAGACTAGCGGGCTCAACAATGAGCAGTTCTTC	CASSLTKTSGLNNEQFF
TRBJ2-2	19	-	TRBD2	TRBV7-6	TGTGCCAGCAGCCGCGTTGTCCCCTCTAGCGGAGGCGGGTCCGGGGAGCTGTTTTTT	CASSRVVPSSGGGSGELFF
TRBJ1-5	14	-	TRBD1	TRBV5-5	TGTGCCAGCAGCTCGGGACAGACGAATCAGCCCCAGCATTTT	CASSSGQTNQPQHF
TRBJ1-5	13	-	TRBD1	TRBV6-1	TGTGCCAGCAGTGAGAACCGGGACAGTGTCCAGCATTTT	CASSENRDSVQHF
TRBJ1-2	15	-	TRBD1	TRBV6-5	TGTGCCAGCAGTTACTCAACAGGGGGAGGATATGGCTACACCTTC	CASSYSTGGGYGYTF